This TCR beta chain was recorded in a study of early T cells in non-severe SARS-CoV-2 infection. V was pared by 0 bases and J by 7 bases, with 5 bases of the junction left unmatched. The CDR3 runs 14 residues. Germline V gene data show CDR1 as DFQATT and CDR2 as SNEGSKA (reference sequence). This clonotype was recorded at least ten times. TCRdb processed the 5' RACE reads anew with MiXCR; each CDR3 protein has one entry. The sample holds roughly 80,000 distinct CDR3 sequences; over 9% are singletons and the top ten take more than 10%. The clonotype was recovered from an adult who was a healthcare worker with PCR-confirmed SARS-CoV-2 infection or an uninfected control (not recorded which). The V call is TRBV20-1, the J call TRBJ1-3, with 8 bases fitting TRBD1. Sequencing was performed on whole blood, taken at baseline. In DNA form, the CDR3 reads TGCAGTGCTAGAGATCAACAGGGGGTGAACACCATATATTTT. Its protein product is CSARDQQGVNTIYF.